This T cell receptor (beta chain) appears in the sequencing data of a study of blood T cell repertoires in COVID-19. Overall study: In each case, the material was cDNA or gDNA derived from T cells, B-cell-depleted T cells, or PBMCs.

The data were produced by immunoSEQ multiplex PCR, yet TCRdb's version contains in-frame clones alone and is incomplete. In the table there are 90,000 to 100,000 clones, about 86% of which are singletons. The V gene's germline CDR1 is LGHDT and CDR2 YNNKEL (reference sequence). The CDR3 runs 17 residues. With 2 bases clipped from V and 0 bases from J, the junction kept 3 bases outside the gene matches. Sequencing was done on a sample of peripheral blood. The TCR comes from an elderly man with acute or convalescent COVID-19. The V call is TRBV3-1 (or the pseudogene TRBV3-2), the J call TRBJ2-4; 11 nucleotides align to TRBD2. The CDR3 spells CASSQWTSGLAKNIQYF. CDR3 nucleotide sequence: TGTGCCAGCAGCCAATGGACTAGCGGGTTAGCCAAAAACATTCAGTACTTC.